This entry describes one T cell receptor beta chain. TCRdb keeps only in-frame clones here, not all; method: immunoSEQ multiplex PCR. This table holds 98,000 or so clones, about 85% found once. This record belongs to a study of control samples from healthy donors and cancer patients. Looked up from germline, CDR1 is WSHSY and CDR2 is SAAADI. CDR3 length equals 14 residues. The sequence was collected from a woman in her seventies in good health. The V call is TRBV10-2, the J call TRBJ1-1, with D possibly being TRBD1 (5 bases). Input material: blood. CDR3 coding DNA: TGCGCTACCTCCCTTGGGGGGAGTAACACTGAAGCTTTCTTT. Translating gives CATSLGGSNTEAFF.